The 11 T cell receptor beta chains listed next were all sequenced from one sample in a study of cytomegalovirus exposure and HLA in healthy donors. PCR used 60 Vbeta primers and 13 Jbeta primers. Profiled with immunoSEQ multiplex PCR; TCRdb holds only in-frame clones, not every one. This sample lists approximately 140,000 clones; its ten largest clones have 1.5% to 2%. What was sequenced was PBMCs. The receptors here all came from a woman in her fifties or sixties in good health and CMV-seronegative.

The chain has TRBV6-1 and TRBJ1-2, with D possibly being TRBD1 (6 bases). V lost 4 bases and J lost 6, with 12 bases in between. This CDR3 has 13 amino acids. In germline, CDR1 is MNHNS, CDR2 SASEGT. CDR3: CASSGRQEDGYTF. CDR3 DNA: TGTGCCAGCAGTGGGAGACAGGAGGATGGCTACACCTTC.

The chain recombines TRBV5-1 with TRBJ2-7, with 10 nucleotides matching TRBD1. CDR3 length equals 15 residues. The germline V gene encodes CDR1 SGHRS and CDR2 YFSETQ. With 0 bases clipped from V and 4 bases from J, the junction kept 4 bases outside the gene matches. This chain's CDR3 is CASSLEGTGDYEQYF. The CDR3 DNA reads as TGCGCCAGCAGCTTGGAAGGGACAGGGGATTACGAGCAGTACTTC.

The V gene is TRBV2, the J gene TRBJ2-7; D unresolved. V was trimmed by 6 bases and J by 4 bases, leaving 7 bases between them. The CDR3 totals 11 residues. CDR1 is SNHLY, CDR2 FYNNEI, per germline. This CDR3 is CASRNAYEQYF. The CDR3 nucleotides are TGTGCCAGCAGGAACGCGTACGAGCAGTACTTC.

The chain couples TRBV28 to TRBJ2-3, with D unresolved. Germline-derived CDR1 and CDR2 are MDHEN and SYDVKM. V lost 3 bases to trimming and J lost 5 bases, with 9 bases between them. CDR3 length equals 13 residues. The CDR3 DNA sequence: TGTGCCAGCAGTTTTCTTCGCGGAGATACGCAGTATTTT. As protein: CASSFLRGDTQYF.

The V gene is TRBV27, the J gene TRBJ1-2; possible D gene TRBD1, 5 bases. Germline V gene data show CDR1 as MNHEY and CDR2 as SMNVEV (reference sequence). Trimming shortened V by 4 bases and J by 8 bases, and 14 bases separated the two germline ends. The CDR3 totals 13 residues. The CDR3 nucleotides read TGTGCCAGCAGTTGGGCCGGGGGGGAGGGCTACACCTTC. Its protein is CASSWAGGEGYTF.

This chain connects TRBV29-1 to TRBJ2-2; 9 nucleotides align to TRBD1. The CDR3 extends over 17 amino acids. V gave up 4 bases and J gave up 2 bases; unmatched junction bases: 11. From germline, CDR1 is SQVTM and CDR2 ANQGSEA. The CDR3 region is CSVAQGARTINTGELFF. The CDR3 DNA follows: TGCAGCGTTGCACAGGGGGCGAGAACTATTAACACCGGGGAGCTGTTTTTT.

The chain links TRBV5-1 to TRBJ2-1; no reliable D call. Deletions cut 4 bases from V and 9 bases from J, with 14 bases between. CDR3 size: 13 residues. CDR1 SGHRS and CDR2 YFSETQ come from the germline V gene. CDR3 in amino acids: CASSILPRTEQFF. The DNA for the CDR3 is TGCGCCAGCAGCATCCTTCCTAGAACTGAGCAGTTCTTC.

The rearrangement links TRBV30 to TRBJ2-5, with 7 bases identical to TRBD1. J lost 5 bases, V lost 2 bases, and 5 bases had no gene match. The CDR3 runs 13 residues. Germline V gene lookup returns CDR1 GTSNPN and CDR2 SVGIG (reference sequence). The CDR3 DNA reads TGTGCCTGGAGTACGACAGGGTGGGAGACCCAGTACTTC. It specifies CAWSTTGWETQYF. Based on the CDR3 plus reference TRBV30 and TRBJ2-5, the full variable domain is SQTIHQWPATLVQPVGSPLSLECTVEGTSNPNLYWYRQAAGRGLQLLFYSVGIGQISSEVPQNLSASRPQDRQFILSSKKLLLSDSGFYLCAWSTTGWETQYFGPGTRLLVL.

The gene calls are TRBV19 and TRBJ2-3, with D maybe TRBD1 (5 bases). With 3 bases removed from V and 3 bases from J, the gap between germline ends came to 16 bases. This CDR3 spans 16 amino acids. Per germline, CDR1 LNHDA and CDR2 SQIVND (reference sequence). For the CDR3, the DNA is TGTGCCAGTAGTATTGGCAGGCAGGGATCAACAGATACGCAGTATTTT. Its translation is CASSIGRQGSTDTQYF.

J is TRBJ1-2 and V is TRBV9; 10 bases line up with TRBD1. The germline CDR1 and CDR2 sequences are SGDLS and YYNGEE. With V trimmed by 3 bases and J by 7 bases, 9 bases remained unmatched. The CDR3 contains 15 residues. This CDR3 is CASSGQGATPSGYTF. CDR3 bases: TGTGCCAGCAGCGGACAGGGGGCGACGCCCTCTGGCTACACCTTC.

The chain carries TRBV7-8 and TRBJ2-4; possibly TRBD1 for D (7 bases). The CDR3 extends over 16 amino acids. The V gene's germline CDR1 is SGHVS and CDR2 FQNEAQ. Deletions cut 7 bases from V and 2 bases from J, with 18 bases between. DNA of the CDR3: TGTGCCAGCACACCTTTGGGGGGACAGACCAAAAACATTCAGTACTTC. Its translation: CASTPLGGQTKNIQYF.